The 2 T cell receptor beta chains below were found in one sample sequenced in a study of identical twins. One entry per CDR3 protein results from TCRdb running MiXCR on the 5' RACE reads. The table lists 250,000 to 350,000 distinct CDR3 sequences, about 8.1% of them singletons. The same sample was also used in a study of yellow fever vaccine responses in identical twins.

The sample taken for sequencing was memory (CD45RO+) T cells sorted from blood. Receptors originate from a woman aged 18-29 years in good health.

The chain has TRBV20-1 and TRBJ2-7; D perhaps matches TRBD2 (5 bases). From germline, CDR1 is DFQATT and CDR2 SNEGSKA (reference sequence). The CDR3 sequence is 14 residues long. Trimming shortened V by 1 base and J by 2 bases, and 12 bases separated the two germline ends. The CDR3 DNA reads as TGCAGTGCTAGAGTGGTAGCGACCCCCTACGAGCAGTACTTC. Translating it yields CSARVVATPYEQYF.

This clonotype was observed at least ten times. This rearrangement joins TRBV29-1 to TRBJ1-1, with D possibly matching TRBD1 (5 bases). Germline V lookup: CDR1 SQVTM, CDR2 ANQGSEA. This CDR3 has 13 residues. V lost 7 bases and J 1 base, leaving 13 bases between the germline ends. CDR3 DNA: TGCAGCGCGAACCTACAGGCGAACACTGAAGCTTTCTTT. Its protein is CSANLQANTEAFF.